Following are 25 T cell receptor beta chains from one sample sequenced in a study of post-analysis software for immune sequencing data. General study findings and limits: In patients, TRBV5-6, TRBV5-1 and TRBV20-1 belonged to roughly five TRBV segments found more frequently than in controls.

These receptors have no known antigen. Unique molecular identifiers tagged the TCR beta cDNA libraries. TCRdb redid the calling of the PCR reads with MiXCR, one entry per CDR3 protein. The data contain about 540,000 distinct CDR3 sequences, roughly 34% of them seen just once; the ten biggest clones take up approximately 5.4%. Sequenced sample: blood. These receptors all stem from a girl aged 2-17 years with multiple sclerosis.

The CDR3 DNA reads TGCGCCAGCAGCTCAAGGACAAGGGTGGGCGAGCAGTACTTC. Its translation is CASSSRTRVGEQYF. The chain combines TRBV5-1 with TRBJ2-5, with D possibly being TRBD1 (5 bases). The DNA end is a closer match to TRBJ2-7, so the J assignment may be wrong. CDR1 and CDR2 from the germline V gene are SGHRS and YFSETQ. There are 14 residues in the CDR3.

This clonotype was found a few times. The V gene is TRBV25-1, the J gene TRBJ2-5; perhaps TRBD1 as D (7 bases). The V end lost 3 bases, the J end lost 5 bases, and 13 bases lay between the germline ends. In germline, CDR1 is MGHDK, CDR2 SYGVNS. This CDR3 is 14 amino acids long. The CDR3 DNA reads TGTGCCAGCAGTGATGGAGGGGGCTGGGAGACCCAGTACTTC. Its protein product is CASSDGGGWETQYF. The full variable domain, its missing parts supplied by reference TRBV25-1 and TRBJ2-5, is EADIYQTPRYLVIGTGKKITLECSQTMGHDKMYWYQQDPGMELHLIHYSYGVNSTEKGDLSSESTVSRIRTEHFPLTLESARPSHTSQYLCASSDGGGWETQYFGPGTRLLVL.

The V call is TRBV15, the J call TRBJ2-3; D is possibly TRBD2 (5 bases). Trimming removed 1 base at V and 3 bases at J, with 8 bases between. The germline V gene has CDR1 LNHNV and CDR2 YYDKDF (reference sequence). The CDR3 is 14 amino acids. The CDR3 here is CATSRAGGTDTQYF. CDR3 nucleotides: TGTGCCACCAGCAGAGCCGGCGGGACAGATACGCAGTATTTT. Combining the CDR3 with reference TRBV15 and TRBJ2-3 gives the whole variable domain DAMVIQNPRYQVTQFGKPVTLSCSQTLNHNVMYWYQQKSSQAPKLLFHYYDKDFNNEADTPDNFQSRRPNTSFCFLDIRSPGLGDTAMYLCATSRAGGTDTQYFGPGTRLTVL.

This chain joins TRBV5-5 and TRBJ1-1, with D unresolved. The CDR3 totals 13 residues. Per germline, CDR1 SGHKS and CDR2 YYEKEE (reference sequence). Trimming took 4 bases from V and 1 from J, leaving 8 bases between them. The CDR3 loop reads CASSRNRNTEAFF. CDR3 bases: TGTGCCAGCAGCAGGAATCGGAACACTGAAGCTTTCTTT.

This clonotype was recorded a few times. The chain joins TRBV11-2 to TRBJ2-1; either TRBD1 or TRBD2 may supply D (6 bases each). Germline loops: CDR1 SGHAT, CDR2 FQNNGV. V shed 1 base and J shed 1 base, with 14 bases lying between them. The CDR3 consists of 17 residues. The CDR3 loop reads CASSLGARGRSYNEQFF. CDR3 bases: TGTGCCAGCAGCTTAGGTGCCCGGGGGCGGTCCTACAATGAGCAGTTCTTC.

This clonotype was detected a few times. The V and J genes are TRBV28 and TRBJ1-2; the D is unclear. CDR1 and CDR2 from the germline V gene are MDHEN and SYDVKM. The CDR3 runs to 16 residues. V gave up 5 bases and J gave up 1 base, with 17 bases separating them. CDR3 region: CASSRRRTNLNYGYTF. CDR3 nucleotides: TGTGCCAGCAGTAGACGCCGAACAAATCTTAACTATGGCTACACCTTC.

This clonotype was counted between two and nine times. The V and J genes are TRBV5-1 and TRBJ2-1, with D possibly TRBD2 on 6 matching bases. V dropped 0 bases and J dropped 6 bases, with 7 bases sitting between them. The CDR3 is 13 residues long. Germline CDR1 is SGHRS and CDR2 is YFSETQ. The CDR3 sequence: CASSLVTSNEQFF. The CDR3 DNA sequence: TGCGCCAGCAGCTTGGTGACTAGCAATGAGCAGTTCTTC.

The rearrangement uses TRBV10-3 and TRBJ2-7, with D uncertain. V gave up 5 bases and J gave up 5 bases, with 7 bases separating them. This CDR3 is built from 11 residues. Per the germline V gene, CDR1 is ENHRY and CDR2 is SYGVKD. For the CDR3, the DNA is TGTGCCATCAGTACCTTAAACGAGCAGTACTTC. This translates into CAISTLNEQYF.

V gene TRBV19 combines with J gene TRBJ2-7, with D perhaps being TRBD1 or TRBD2 (5 bases each). Trimming removed 6 bases from V and 2 bases from J, with 14 bases in between. Germline CDR1 and CDR2: LNHDA and SQIVND (reference sequence). The CDR3 runs 14 residues. The CDR3 coding sequence is TGTGCCAGTAGAAACCGGGACCCTCCCTACGAGCAGTACTTC. It is translated as CASRNRDPPYEQYF.

This chain connects TRBV12-3 or TRBV12-4 to TRBJ2-3; the D is unclear. V was pared by 3 bases and J by 4 bases, with 14 bases between. This CDR3 region has 15 residues. The DNA of the CDR3 is TGTGCCAGCAGTTTGATCACAGTGAGCGCAGATACGCAGTATTTT. Residues: CASSLITVSADTQYF.

This clonotype was found a few times. This rearrangement joins TRBV29-1 to TRBJ1-2; a weak D match, TRBD1 (6 bases). The CDR3 is made up of 14 amino acids. V was pared by 2 bases and J by 5 bases, with 15 bases between. Germline CDR1 reads SQVTM; CDR2 reads ANQGSEA. The CDR3 bases are TGCAGCGTTGAAAGGGGGGCGCAGAGGTATGGCTACACCTTC. The encoded protein is CSVERGAQRYGYTF.

The V gene is TRBV13, the J gene TRBJ2-3, with a possible D match to TRBD2 (6 bases). With 0 bases removed from V and 13 bases from J, the gap between germline ends came to 11 bases. The length of the CDR3 is 12 residues. The germline V gene has CDR1 PRHDT and CDR2 FYEKMQ (reference sequence). The CDR3 DNA sequence: TGTGCCAGCAGCTTAGGGGTAGCGGAGAAGTATTTT. This translates into CASSLGVAEKYF.

This clonotype has more than one count but fewer than ten. J is TRBJ2-7 and V is TRBV20-1; D remains ambiguous. With 6 bases removed from V and 4 bases from J, the gap between germline ends came to 10 bases. The length of the CDR3 is 11 residues. Germline values: CDR1 DFQATT, CDR2 SNEGSKA (reference sequence). CDR3 loop: CSATKWYEQYF. In DNA form, the CDR3 reads TGCAGTGCCACGAAGTGGTACGAGCAGTACTTC.

The chain combines TRBV5-1 with TRBJ1-4; D remains unclear. This CDR3 has 17 amino acids. Germline V gene sequence: CDR1 SGHRS, CDR2 YFSETQ. Trimming shortened V by 5 bases and J by 5 bases, and 22 bases separated the two germline ends. CDR3 amino acids: CASSTGGIGFSNEKLFF. The CDR3 DNA sequence: TGCGCCAGCAGTACCGGCGGGATCGGCTTCTCGAATGAAAAACTGTTTTTT.

In its sample, this clonotype was seen a few times. The chain employs TRBV6-5 and TRBJ1-2; D gene ambiguous. With 2 bases removed from V and 5 bases from J, the gap between germline ends came to 12 bases. The germline gives CDR1 MNHEY, CDR2 SVGAGI. This CDR3 region has 14 residues. The CDR3 loop reads CASSYRPVIYGYTF. The DNA of the CDR3 is TGTGCCAGCAGTTACAGGCCAGTTATATATGGCTACACCTTC.

The V and J genes are TRBV7-8 and TRBJ2-5, with TRBD1 identical over 9 bases. The CDR3 totals 15 residues. J was trimmed by 4 bases and V by 5 bases; bases with no gene match: 8. Looked up from germline, CDR1 is SGHVS and CDR2 is FQNEAQ. The DNA of the CDR3 is TGTGCCAGCAGCGATCCGGGACAGGGAGGAGAGACCCAGTACTTC. This sequence encodes CASSDPGQGGETQYF.

This clonotype was seen more than once but under ten times. The chain carries TRBV7-9 and TRBJ2-4, with 7 bases that match TRBD2. The DNA end is more similar to TRBJ2-7, so the J call may be wrong. From germline, CDR1 is SEHNR and CDR2 FQNEAQ (reference sequence). The CDR3 is made up of 15 amino acids. The CDR3 bases are TGTGCCAGCAGCTTAGCGAGGACTAGTCACCACGAGCAGTACTTC. The encoded protein is CASSLARTSHHEQYF.

The chain recombines TRBV24-1 with TRBJ2-5; weak D call: TRBD2 (6 bases). Germline V gene lookup returns CDR1 KGHDR and CDR2 SFDVKD. The CDR3 spans 16 residues. Trimming cost V 3 bases and J 1 base, with 14 bases left between them. CDR3 nucleotides: TGTGCCACCAGTGATCTAGTGGGGGGTGGCCAAGAGACCCAGTACTTC. This encodes CATSDLVGGGQETQYF.

The chain joins TRBV4-2 to TRBJ2-7, with 7 bases matching TRBD2. The CDR3 runs to 14 residues. Germline trimming cut 1 base from V and 10 bases from J; bases unmatched to any gene: 10. The germline V gene has CDR1 LGHNA and CDR2 YNFKEQ. The CDR3 DNA sequence: TGTGCCAGCAGCCAAGTTCTAGCGGAAGATACCCAGTACTTC. Its translation is CASSQVLAEDTQYF.

The chain is built from TRBV4-1 and TRBJ2-1, with D possibly TRBD1 on 6 matching bases. The germline gives CDR1 MGHRA, CDR2 YSYEKL. The CDR3 has 16 residues. V was pared by 4 bases and J by 5 bases, with 18 bases between. CDR3 sequence: CASSPQGTRNHNEQFF. The CDR3 region has the DNA TGCGCCAGCAGCCCACAAGGGACAAGGAACCACAATGAGCAGTTCTTC.

The CDR3 sequence: CASSTTGGPTSGANVLTF. CDR3 in DNA: TGTGCCAGCAGTACTACAGGGGGCCCGACCTCTGGGGCCAACGTCCTGACTTTC. The chain carries TRBV6-5 and TRBJ2-6; 9 bases match TRBD1. Germline trimming cut 5 bases from V and 0 bases from J; bases unmatched to any gene: 8. Germline assignment: CDR1 MNHEY and CDR2 SVGAGI. The CDR3 length is 18 residues.

The chain employs TRBV20-1 and TRBJ2-3; 10 bases align to TRBD1. There are 14 residues in the CDR3. Germline CDR1 DFQATT, CDR2 SNEGSKA (reference sequence). V lost 6 bases, J lost 3 bases, and 6 bases stayed unmatched. The CDR3 bases are TGCAGTGCCTCGGGACAGGGGTATACAGATACGCAGTATTTT. As protein: CSASGQGYTDTQYF.

CDR3 loop: CASSPPGGGAGDTQYF. The CDR3 nucleotides are TGTGCCAGCAGCCCCCCGGGAGGGGGGGCCGGAGATACGCAGTATTTT. The chain has TRBV11-2 and TRBJ2-3; TRBD2 matches 8 bases. Unmatched junction bases numbered 12, after V lost 5 bases and J lost 5 bases. The CDR3 contains 16 residues. Germline assignment: CDR1 SGHAT and CDR2 FQNNGV. The whole variable domain, remainder taken from reference TRBV11-2 and TRBJ2-3, is EAGVAQSPRYKIIEKRQSVAFWCNPISGHATLYWYQQILGQGPKLLIQFQNNGVVDDSQLPKDRFSAERLKGVDSTLKIQPAKLEDSAVYLCASSPPGGGAGDTQYFGPGTRLTVL.

This clonotype was recorded a few times. The chain recombines TRBV5-6 with TRBJ2-7; 9 bases are shared with TRBD1. The J call is uncertain, as TRBJ2-5 better fits the DNA end. This CDR3 contains 18 residues. Per germline, CDR1 SGHDT and CDR2 YYEEEE. DNA of the CDR3: TGTGCCAGCAGCGCGAGGCTAGACAGGGGGAACTCCCCAGAGACCCAGTACTTC. Translation gives CASSARLDRGNSPETQYF.

The chain has TRBV5-6 and TRBJ2-7; no clear D gene. The CDR3 extends over 14 amino acids. Germline lookup yields CDR1 SGHDT and CDR2 YYEEEE. The ends were cut back, 2 bases at V and 0 bases at J, with 9 bases in the middle. The CDR3 bases are TGTGCCAGCAGCTTTGGCAAAAACTCCTACGAGCAGTACTTC. It translates to CASSFGKNSYEQYF.